These 15 T cell receptor beta chains originate from one sample sequenced in a study of blood T cell repertoires in COVID-19. The table came from immunoSEQ multiplex PCR; TCRdb's copy has only in-frame clones and leaves some out. The table records approximately 270,000 clones, roughly 85% of them present only once. Sequenced: peripheral blood. These receptor sequences come from a woman aged 70-85 years with acute or convalescent COVID-19.

The gene calls are TRBV24-1 and TRBJ2-1; the match to TRBD2 covers 13 bases. V was pared by 3 bases and J by 0 bases, with 7 bases of the junction left unmatched. Looked up from germline, CDR1 is KGHDR and CDR2 is SFDVKD. The CDR3 runs 19 residues. This chain's CDR3 is CATSDPLGLAGTSYNEQFF. DNA for the CDR3: TGTGCCACCAGTGATCCCCTGGGACTAGCGGGGACCTCCTACAATGAGCAGTTCTTC.

This chain uses TRBV10-1 with TRBJ2-1, with 9 bases fitting TRBD2. The CDR3 runs to 14 residues. Germline CDR1 reads WNHNN; CDR2 reads SYGVQD (reference sequence). The ends lost 3 bases at V and 6 bases at J; junction bases unmatched: 3. The CDR3 loop reads CASSDRGGVNEQFF. CDR3 DNA sequence: TGCGCCAGCAGTGATCGCGGGGGGGTCAATGAGCAGTTCTTC.

V is TRBV30 and J is TRBJ2-7; 12 bases are a match to TRBD1. CDR1 is GTSNPN, CDR2 SVGIG, per germline (reference sequence). The V segment lost 7 bases and the J segment 6 bases; nucleotides outside the gene matches: 10. The CDR3 length is 14 residues. CDR3 coding DNA: TGTGCCTCCTTAACGGGACAGGGGGCATCCGAGCAGTACTTC. Translation: CASLTGQGASEQYF.

The J gene is TRBJ2-7, the V gene TRBV10-3; 7 bases line up with TRBD1. V lost 8 bases to trimming and J lost 5 bases; unmatched junction nucleotides: 12. This CDR3 is 14 amino acids long. CDR1 ENHRY and CDR2 SYGVKD come from the germline V gene. The CDR3 coding sequence is TGTGCCATCGCTCCAGCTAGGGGGCGGCACGAGCAGTACTTC. Translated: CAIAPARGRHEQYF.

The chain combines TRBV9 with TRBJ2-3; 8 bases are a match to TRBD2. The CDR3 is 16 amino acids. The germline gives CDR1 SGDLS, CDR2 YYNGEE. V lost 4 bases, J lost 2 bases, and 9 bases stayed unmatched. CDR3 loop: CASSPRGGLYTDTQYF. As DNA, the CDR3 is TGTGCCAGCAGCCCACGGGGGGGATTGTACACAGATACGCAGTATTTT.

The chain couples TRBV2 to TRBJ2-3; 9 bases match TRBD2. After removal of 7 bases from V and 5 bases from J, the junction contained 7 bases not matched to a gene. Looked up from germline, CDR1 is SNHLY and CDR2 is FYNNEI. The CDR3 is made up of 14 amino acids. DNA for the CDR3: TGTGCCAGCACGGTGGGCGGGGGGGGAGATACGCAGTATTTT. It codes for CASTVGGGGDTQYF.

There are a few counts of this clone. V usage is TRBV4-1 and J usage is TRBJ1-3; D is undetermined. Trimming left V 0 bases short and J 4 bases short, with 10 bases between. Germline V lookup: CDR1 MGHRA, CDR2 YSYEKL. The CDR3 covers 15 residues. CDR3 loop: CASSQEGGDGNTIYF. The CDR3 DNA is TGCGCCAGCAGCCAAGAAGGAGGAGACGGAAACACCATATATTTT.

The chain recombines TRBV3-1 (or the pseudogene TRBV3-2) with TRBJ2-2; TRBD2 agrees at 7 bases. Germline V gene lookup returns CDR1 LGHDT and CDR2 YNNKEL (reference sequence). V lost 4 bases to trimming and J lost 9 bases; unmatched junction nucleotides: 5. This CDR3 has 13 amino acids. Here the CDR3 reads CASSRQGGRELFF. The CDR3 DNA reads TGTGCCAGCAGCCGGCAGGGAGGGCGGGAGCTGTTTTTT.

The chain employs TRBV6-5 and TRBJ2-5; D might be TRBD2 (6 bases). This CDR3 spans 13 amino acids. Trimming shortened V by 7 bases and J by 2 bases, and 11 bases separated the two germline ends. CDR1 is MNHEY, CDR2 SVGAGI, per germline. DNA of the CDR3: TGTGCCAGCACGGGACTGACACAAGAGACCCAGTACTTC. Its translation is CASTGLTQETQYF.

The V and J genes are TRBV10-1 and TRBJ1-4; D possibly corresponds to TRBD1 (5 bases). Trimming took off 5 bases at V and 10 bases at J, with 17 bases between the two ends. CDR1 is WNHNN and CDR2 is SYGVQD in the germline V gene (reference sequence). This CDR3 spans 14 amino acids. CDR3 nucleotides: TGCGCCAGCAGTCTGGACGGGAACGGGGGAAAACTGTTTTTT. As protein: CASSLDGNGGKLFF.

This clone showed up just once. The chain's CDR3 is CASSYPGTGYGEQYF. Written as DNA, the CDR3 is TGTGCCAGCAGCTACCCCGGGACAGGGTACGGGGAGCAGTACTTC. The chain links TRBV5-4 to TRBJ2-7, with TRBD1 matching 9 bases. Germline V gene sequence: CDR1 SGHNT, CDR2 YYREEE (reference sequence). V was clipped by 3 bases and J by 7 bases; unmatched bases: 11. The CDR3 has 15 amino acids.

This chain connects TRBV5-1 to TRBJ2-1, with D possibly being TRBD1 (5 bases). The CDR3 runs to 14 residues. V dropped 0 bases and J dropped 4 bases, with 8 bases sitting between them. Germline lookup yields CDR1 SGHRS and CDR2 YFSETQ. In DNA, the CDR3 is TGCGCCAGCAGCTTGGGGGGCGCTTACAATGAGCAGTTCTTC. It yields the protein CASSLGGAYNEQFF.

This clone was detected a few times. The chain carries TRBV3-1 (or the pseudogene TRBV3-2) and TRBJ1-3; D unresolved. Trimming stripped 2 bases from V and 3 bases from J, with 11 bases between. This CDR3 is 15 amino acids long. The germline V gene encodes CDR1 LGHDT and CDR2 YNNKEL (reference sequence). The CDR3 DNA reads TGTGCCAGCAGCCAAACCCGGACTGTTGGAAACACCATATATTTT. Amino acid sequence: CASSQTRTVGNTIYF.

The chain joins TRBV7-2 to TRBJ1-1, with TRBD1 as a possible D gene (6 bases). The CDR3 is made up of 14 amino acids. The germline CDR1 and CDR2 sequences are SGHTA and FQGNSA. V was shortened by 3 bases and J by 2 bases, with 10 bases between the two germline ends. CDR3 sequence reads: CASSFQGPNTEAFF. The CDR3 DNA reads as TGTGCCAGCAGCTTTCAGGGGCCAAACACTGAAGCTTTCTTT.

This rearrangement joins TRBV3-1 (or the pseudogene TRBV3-2) to TRBJ1-1; tentatively, D is TRBD1 (6 bases). The CDR3 spans 12 residues. Trimming took off 5 bases at V and 11 bases at J, with 15 bases between the two ends. The germline gives CDR1 LGHDT, CDR2 YNNKEL (reference sequence). The CDR3 DNA sequence: TGTGCCAGCAGCACGTGGGGGCTGGAGGCTTTCTTT. This gives the protein CASSTWGLEAFF.